This entry features one T cell receptor beta chain sequence. At the DNA level, this CDR3 is encoded by other sequences in the same sample as well. The source of the sample is a study of identifying expanded T cells in peripheral blood. The assay was immunoSEQ multiplex PCR, and TCRdb's table has in-frame clones only and misses some. The sample contains about 120,000 clones, around four fifths of which appear only once. This CDR3 spans 12 amino acids. Germline V gene lookup returns CDR1 KGHSH and CDR2 LQKENI. V lost 2 bases and J lost 0, with 1 base in between. This sequence was found in a person aged 18-70 years in good health. The sequenced sample consisted of blood. The chain uses TRBV18 and TRBJ2-5; no clear D gene. DNA for the CDR3: TGTGCCAGCTCACCAGACCAAGAGACCCAGTACTTC. It yields the protein CASSPDQETQYF.